The 7 T cell receptor beta chains presented below share a single source sample, sequenced in a study of identical twins (dated by TCRdb to the mid-2010s). The library was made by 5' RACE. Instrument on record: Illumina HiSeq 2000. TCRdb's own reprocessing of the public reads used fastp at Q25 and MiXCR and kept productive beta chains. Rows are unified per CDR3 protein, each entry keeping the most common DNA and genes. The sample profile shows 1.5 million or so distinct CDR3 sequences; less than 35% of them were found once. The top ten clones comprise 0.27% of the sample. Sequencing was done on a sample of cord blood. The origin of the receptors is a newborn girl in good health.

The chain combines TRBV10-2 with TRBJ2-7; D might be TRBD1 (6 bases). Germline V CDR1 and CDR2: WSHSY, SAAADI. The V end lost 6 bases, the J end lost 3 bases, and 12 bases lay between the germline ends. CDR3 length equals 13 residues. The CDR3 DNA reads as TGCGCCAGCAGCCTATGGACAGTCTACGAGCAGTACTTC. Translation gives CASSLWTVYEQYF.

There are a few counts of this clonotype. The V and J genes are TRBV12-3 or TRBV12-4 and TRBJ2-5, with 7 bases identical to TRBD1. Matching the DNA end better, TRBJ2-7 makes the J call doubtful. This CDR3 has 17 amino acids. This CDR3 reads CASSFPAQKGATYEQYF. Written as DNA, the CDR3 is TGTGCCAGCAGTTTTCCCGCGCAAAAGGGGGCTACCTACGAGCAGTACTTC.

Details on this clonotype: A much larger clone differs from this one at a single base, so this may be a read error. The rearrangement uses TRBV4-2 and TRBJ2-7; D possibly corresponds to TRBD2 (6 bases). Trimming took 1 base from V and 10 from J, leaving 23 bases between them. Germline loops: CDR1 LGHNA, CDR2 YNFKEQ. This CDR3 has 16 amino acids. CDR3 amino acids: CASSQVGHSAREAQYF. In DNA form, the CDR3 reads TGTGCCAGCAGCCAAGTAGGGCACTCAGCTAGGGAGGCCCAGTACTTC.

The chain joins TRBV9 to TRBJ2-3; D not certain. Germline CDR1 is SGDLS and CDR2 is YYNGEE. V lost 0 bases, J lost 3 bases, and 11 bases lay in between. The CDR3 is 15 residues long. CDR3 sequence reads: CASSVEGHLTDTQYF. CDR3 DNA sequence: TGTGCCAGCAGCGTAGAAGGCCACCTAACAGATACGCAGTATTTT.

Only a few counts were recorded for this clonotype. The chain uses TRBV25-1 and TRBJ2-7; D is possibly TRBD1 (7 bases). The DNA matches TRBJ2-4 better at its end, which makes the J call doubtful. CDR1 MGHDK and CDR2 SYGVNS come from the germline V gene. This CDR3 is 17 amino acids long. The CDR3 loop is CASSGETSRQGGNIQYF. The DNA for the CDR3 is TGTGCCAGCAGTGGGGAAACGAGTCGACAGGGAGGAAACATTCAGTACTTC.

The chain has TRBV27 and TRBJ2-2; D remains unclear. The CDR3 has 15 amino acids. In germline, CDR1 is MNHEY, CDR2 SMNVEV (reference sequence). V lost 5 bases, J lost 4 bases, and 14 bases lay in between. The CDR3 DNA sequence: TGTGCCAGCAGTCTTAACCCCCTGGCCACCGGGGAGCTGTTTTTT. Protein product: CASSLNPLATGELFF.

This clonotype was picked up a small number of times. The V and J genes are TRBV11-2 and TRBJ1-2; D remains unclear. The CDR3 extends over 15 amino acids. The V gene lost 0 bases and the J gene lost 4 bases, with 12 bases spanning the gap. The germline CDR1 and CDR2 sequences are SGHAT and FQNNGV. CDR3 in amino acids: CASSLDFQVGYGYTF. CDR3 sequence (DNA): TGTGCCAGCAGCTTAGATTTCCAGGTTGGCTATGGCTACACCTTC.